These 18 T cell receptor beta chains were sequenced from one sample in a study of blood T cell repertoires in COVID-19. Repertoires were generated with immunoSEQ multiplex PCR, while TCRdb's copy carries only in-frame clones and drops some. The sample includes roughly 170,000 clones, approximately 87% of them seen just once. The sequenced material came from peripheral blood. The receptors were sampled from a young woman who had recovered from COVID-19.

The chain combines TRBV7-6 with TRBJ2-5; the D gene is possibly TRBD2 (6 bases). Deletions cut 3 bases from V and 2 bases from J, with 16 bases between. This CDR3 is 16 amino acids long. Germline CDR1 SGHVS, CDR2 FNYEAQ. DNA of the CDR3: TGTGCCAGCAGCTTGTACATTAGCGGTTCGCAAGAGACCCAGTACTTC. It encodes CASSLYISGSQETQYF.

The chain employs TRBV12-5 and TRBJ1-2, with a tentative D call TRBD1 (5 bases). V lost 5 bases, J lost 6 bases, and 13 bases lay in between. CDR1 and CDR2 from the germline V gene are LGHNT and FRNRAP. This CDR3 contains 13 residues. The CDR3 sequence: CASGIHHRNGYTF. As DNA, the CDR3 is TGTGCTAGTGGTATACACCACAGGAATGGCTACACCTTC.

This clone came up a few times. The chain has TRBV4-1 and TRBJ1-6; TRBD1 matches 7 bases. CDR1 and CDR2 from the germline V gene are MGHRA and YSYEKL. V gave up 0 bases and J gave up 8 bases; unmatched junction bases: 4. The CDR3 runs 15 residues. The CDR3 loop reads CASSQEGQGDSPLHF. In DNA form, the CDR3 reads TGCGCCAGCAGCCAAGAAGGGCAGGGGGATTCACCCCTCCACTTT.

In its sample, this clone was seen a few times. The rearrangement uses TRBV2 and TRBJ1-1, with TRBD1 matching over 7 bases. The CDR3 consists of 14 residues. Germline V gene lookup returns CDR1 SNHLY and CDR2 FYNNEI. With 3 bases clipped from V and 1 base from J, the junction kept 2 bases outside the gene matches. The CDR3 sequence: CASSERGRNTEAFF. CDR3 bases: TGTGCCAGCAGTGAGAGGGGGCGGAACACTGAAGCTTTCTTT.

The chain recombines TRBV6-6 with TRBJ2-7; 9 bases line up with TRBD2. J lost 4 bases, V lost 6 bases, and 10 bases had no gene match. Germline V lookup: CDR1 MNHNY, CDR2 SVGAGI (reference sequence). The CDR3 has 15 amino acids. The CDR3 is CASSHEGGRAYEQYV. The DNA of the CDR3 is TGTGCCAGCAGCCATGAGGGCGGGAGGGCTTACGAGCAGTACGTC.

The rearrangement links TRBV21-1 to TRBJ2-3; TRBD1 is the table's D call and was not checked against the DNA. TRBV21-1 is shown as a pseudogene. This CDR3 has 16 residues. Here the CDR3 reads CASSKNVYRGRDTQYF. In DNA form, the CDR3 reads TGTGCCAGCAGCAAAAATGTCTACAGGGGAAGAGATACGCAGTATTTT.

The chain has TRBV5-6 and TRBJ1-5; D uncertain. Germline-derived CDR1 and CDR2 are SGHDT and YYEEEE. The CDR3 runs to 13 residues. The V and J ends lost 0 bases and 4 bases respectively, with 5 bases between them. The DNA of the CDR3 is TGTGCCAGCAGCTTGGCGGGGAATCAGCCCCAGCATTTT. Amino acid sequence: CASSLAGNQPQHF.

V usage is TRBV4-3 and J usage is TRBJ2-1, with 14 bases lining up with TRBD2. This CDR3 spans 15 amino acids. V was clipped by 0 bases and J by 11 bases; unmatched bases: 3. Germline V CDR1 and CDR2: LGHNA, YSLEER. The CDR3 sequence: CASSQEWTSGGKQFF. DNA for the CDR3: TGCGCCAGCAGCCAAGAGTGGACTAGCGGGGGGAAGCAGTTCTTC.

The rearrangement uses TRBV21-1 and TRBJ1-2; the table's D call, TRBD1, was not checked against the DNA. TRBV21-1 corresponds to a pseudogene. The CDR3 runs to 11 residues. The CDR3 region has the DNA TGTGCCAGCAACAGGGACGATGGCTACACCTTC. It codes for CASNRDDGYTF.

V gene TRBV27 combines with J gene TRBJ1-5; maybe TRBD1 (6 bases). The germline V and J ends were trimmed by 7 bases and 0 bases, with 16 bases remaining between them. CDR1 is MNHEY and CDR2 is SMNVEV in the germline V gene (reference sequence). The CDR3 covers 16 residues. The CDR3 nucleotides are TGTGCCAGCACCCCACAGGGACCCTATAGCAATCAGCCCCAGCATTTT. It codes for CASTPQGPYSNQPQHF.

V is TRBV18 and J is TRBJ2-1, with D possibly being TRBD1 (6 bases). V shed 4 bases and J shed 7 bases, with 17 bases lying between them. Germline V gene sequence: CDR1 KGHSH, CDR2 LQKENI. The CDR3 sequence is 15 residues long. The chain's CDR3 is CASSLDSYLGNEQFF. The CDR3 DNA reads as TGTGCCAGCTCACTGGACAGCTATCTGGGTAATGAGCAGTTCTTC.

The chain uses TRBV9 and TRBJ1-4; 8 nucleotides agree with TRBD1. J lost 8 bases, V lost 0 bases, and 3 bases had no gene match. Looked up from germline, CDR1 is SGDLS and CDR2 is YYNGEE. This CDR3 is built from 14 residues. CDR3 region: CASSVGTGREKLFF. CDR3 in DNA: TGTGCCAGCAGCGTAGGGACAGGGAGGGAAAAACTGTTTTTT.

The chain's CDR3 is CASSVEQRSYNEQFF. CDR3 DNA sequence: TGTGCCAGCAGCGTAGAACAGCGGAGTTACAATGAGCAGTTCTTC. This chain uses TRBV9 with TRBJ2-1; tentative D call: TRBD2 (5 bases). Germline loops: CDR1 SGDLS, CDR2 YYNGEE. The V gene lost 0 bases and the J gene lost 4 bases, with 11 bases spanning the gap. The CDR3 is made up of 15 amino acids. Together with reference TRBV9 and TRBJ2-1, the CDR3 gives the full variable domain: DSGVTQTPKHLITATGQRVTLRCSPRSGDLSVYWYQQSLDQGLQFLIQYYNGEERAKGNILERFSAQQFPDLHSELNLSSLELGDSALYFCASSVEQRSYNEQFFGPGTRLTVL.

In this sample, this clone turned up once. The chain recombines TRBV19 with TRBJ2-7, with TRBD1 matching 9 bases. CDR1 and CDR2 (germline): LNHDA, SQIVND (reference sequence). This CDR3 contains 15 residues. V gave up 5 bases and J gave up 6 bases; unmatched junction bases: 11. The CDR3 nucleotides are TGTGCCAGTAGTCCGTCCGGGACAGGGACGGGCGAGCAGTACTTC. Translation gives CASSPSGTGTGEQYF.

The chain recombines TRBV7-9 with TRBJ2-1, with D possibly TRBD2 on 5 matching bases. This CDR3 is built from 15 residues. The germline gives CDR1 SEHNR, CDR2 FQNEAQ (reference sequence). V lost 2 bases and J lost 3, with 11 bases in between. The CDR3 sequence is CASSLTQRYYNEQFF. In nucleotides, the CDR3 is TGTGCCAGCAGCTTAACCCAGCGGTACTACAATGAGCAGTTCTTC.

The CDR3 loop reads CASSYSRSGRSKELFF. Written as DNA, the CDR3 is TGTGCCAGCAGTTACTCTAGAAGCGGGAGAAGTAAGGAGCTGTTTTTT. This chain links TRBV6-6 with TRBJ2-2, with TRBD2 matching over 8 bases. V trimming: 0 bases; J trimming: 10 bases; junction bases outside the gene matches: 10. From germline, CDR1 is MNHNY and CDR2 SVGAGI (reference sequence). The CDR3 spans 16 residues.

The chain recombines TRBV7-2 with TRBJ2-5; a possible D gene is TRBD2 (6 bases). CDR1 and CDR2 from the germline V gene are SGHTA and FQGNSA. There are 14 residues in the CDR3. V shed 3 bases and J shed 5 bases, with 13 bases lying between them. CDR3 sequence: CASSFRAGEETQYF. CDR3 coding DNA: TGTGCCAGCAGCTTCAGAGCGGGCGAGGAGACCCAGTACTTC.

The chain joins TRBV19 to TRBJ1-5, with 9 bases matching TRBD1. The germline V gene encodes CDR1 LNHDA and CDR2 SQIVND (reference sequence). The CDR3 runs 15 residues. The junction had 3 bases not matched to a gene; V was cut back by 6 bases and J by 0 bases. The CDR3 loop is CASRRTGDSNQPQHF. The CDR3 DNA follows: TGTGCCAGTAGGCGGACAGGGGATAGCAATCAGCCCCAGCATTTT.